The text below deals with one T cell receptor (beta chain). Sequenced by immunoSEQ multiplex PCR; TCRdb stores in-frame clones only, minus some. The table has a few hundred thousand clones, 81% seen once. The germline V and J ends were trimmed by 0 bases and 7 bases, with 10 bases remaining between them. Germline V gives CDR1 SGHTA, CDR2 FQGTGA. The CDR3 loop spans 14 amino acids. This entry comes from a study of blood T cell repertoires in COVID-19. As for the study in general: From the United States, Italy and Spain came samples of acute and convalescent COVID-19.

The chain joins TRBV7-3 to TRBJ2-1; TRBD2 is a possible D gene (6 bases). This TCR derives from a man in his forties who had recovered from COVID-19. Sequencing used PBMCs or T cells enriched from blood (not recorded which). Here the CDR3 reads CASSLTGGWNEQFF. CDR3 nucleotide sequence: TGTGCCAGCAGCTTAACAGGAGGGTGGAATGAGCAGTTCTTC. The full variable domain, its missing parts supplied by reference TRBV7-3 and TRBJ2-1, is GAGVSQTPSNKVTEKGKYVELRCDPISGHTALYWYRQSLGQGPEFLIYFQGTGAADDSGLPNDRFFAVRPEGSVSTLKIQRTERGDSAVYLCASSLTGGWNEQFFGPGTRLTVL.